This record looks at one T cell receptor beta chain sequence and its context. Its antigen is undetermined. With 60 Vbeta and 13 Jbeta primers, the PCR was carried out. The authors' processing: An analysis performed later counted 81 million or so unique TCR beta chains (around 9.9 million of them shared). Measured with immunoSEQ multiplex PCR; TCRdb has only the in-frame clones, and not every one. V, J and clone size derive from that table, while D and trimming were established from the DNA sequence. Counted here are about 120,000 clones, around 86% occurring once; the ten biggest clones make up roughly 3.9%. CDR3 size: 16 residues. J was trimmed by 4 bases and V by 5 bases; bases with no gene match: 11. The germline CDR1 and CDR2 sequences are SEHNR and FQNEAQ (reference sequence). The sample belongs to a study of cytomegalovirus exposure and HLA in healthy donors. Study details: Early release data held 85 million or so unique TCRs from HLA-typed donors. Study-wide findings and caveats: Reported performance of the classifier showed diagnosis of cytomegalovirus status with high specificity and sensitivity. Altogether, 164 TCR beta chains were recorded as cytomegalovirus-associated.

This TCR was sampled from a woman under 40 in good health and CMV-seronegative. The chain joins TRBV7-9 to TRBJ1-3, with 7 bases matching TRBD1. The sequencing sample was made of PBMCs. The CDR3 DNA sequence: TGTGCCAGCAGCCCTGGAGACAGGGCATACGGAAACACCATATATTTT. Its protein product is CASSPGDRAYGNTIYF.